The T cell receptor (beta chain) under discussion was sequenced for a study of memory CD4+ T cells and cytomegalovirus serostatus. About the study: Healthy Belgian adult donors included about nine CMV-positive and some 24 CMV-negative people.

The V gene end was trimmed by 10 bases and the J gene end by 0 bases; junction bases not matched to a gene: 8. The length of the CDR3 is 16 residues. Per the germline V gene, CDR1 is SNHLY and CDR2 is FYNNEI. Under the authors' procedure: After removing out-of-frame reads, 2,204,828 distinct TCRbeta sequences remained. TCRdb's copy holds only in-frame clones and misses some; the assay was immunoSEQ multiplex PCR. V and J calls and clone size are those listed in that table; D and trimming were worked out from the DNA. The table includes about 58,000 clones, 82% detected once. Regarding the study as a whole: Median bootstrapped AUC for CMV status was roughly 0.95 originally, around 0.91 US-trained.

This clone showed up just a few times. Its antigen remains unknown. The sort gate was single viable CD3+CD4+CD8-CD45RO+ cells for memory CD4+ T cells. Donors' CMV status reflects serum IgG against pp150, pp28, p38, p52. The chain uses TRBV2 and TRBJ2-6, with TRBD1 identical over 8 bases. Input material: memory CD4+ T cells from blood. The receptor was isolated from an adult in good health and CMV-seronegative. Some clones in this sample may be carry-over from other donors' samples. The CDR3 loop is CATATGVSSGANVLTF. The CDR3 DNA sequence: TGTGCCACCGCGACAGGGGTCTCCTCTGGGGCCAACGTCCTGACTTTC.